This T cell receptor beta chain is from a study of blood T cell repertoires in COVID-19. Study-level background: Samples representing acute and convalescent COVID-19 were sourced from the United States, Italy and Spain. The cDNA or gDNA used as material had been derived from T cells, B-cell-depleted T cells, or PBMCs.

Authors' data handling: From reference gene primer amplification, estimates of nucleated cell counts were derived. The assay was immunoSEQ multiplex PCR, and TCRdb's table has in-frame clones only and misses some. Clone size and the V and J calls come from that table; the DNA yielded D and trimming. The data contain fewer than 110,000 clones, about 90% of them singletons. Trimming stripped 6 bases from V and 4 bases from J, with 10 bases between. The CDR3 consists of 12 residues. Germline CDR1 KGHSH, CDR2 LQKENI. This chain uses TRBV18 with TRBJ2-7; TRBD1 is a possible D gene (6 bases). This TCR came from a middle-aged man with acute or convalescent COVID-19. The sequencing input was peripheral blood. For the CDR3, the DNA is TGTGCCAGCTCGATAGGACAGTACGAGCAGTACTTC. It codes for CASSIGQYEQYF.